These 16 T cell receptor beta chains originate from one sample sequenced in a study of shared clonotypes between healthy human individuals. Assay: immunoSEQ multiplex PCR; the TCRdb copy retains only in-frame clones and omits some. The profile shows under 650,000 clones, 96% of them singletons. The sequencing sample was made of naive CD4+ T cells sorted from blood. The subset was: CD45RA+ positively selected. The receptors stem from a woman in her twenties or thirties in good health.

About this clone itself: This sample also contains other DNA sequences that code for the same CDR3. The chain uses TRBV5-1 and TRBJ2-2; tentative D call: TRBD2 (6 bases). In germline, CDR1 is SGHRS, CDR2 YFSETQ. The CDR3 has 16 amino acids. The ends were cut back, 0 bases at V and 2 bases at J, with 11 bases in the middle. The CDR3 DNA reads TGCGCCAGCAGCTTGGGCGGGACGGTAAACACCGGGGAGCTGTTTTTT. Translating it yields CASSLGGTVNTGELFF. Full variable domain (remainder filled in from reference TRBV5-1 and TRBJ2-2): KAGVTQTPRYLIKTRGQQVTLSCSPISGHRSVSWYQQTPGQGLQFLFEYFSETQRNKGNFPGRFSGRQFSNSRSEMNVSTLELGDSALYLCASSLGGTVNTGELFFGEGSRLTVL.

This sequence joins TRBV5-1 and TRBJ2-3, with a possible D match to TRBD1 (6 bases). Germline loops: CDR1 SGHRS, CDR2 YFSETQ. V gave up 6 bases and J gave up 0 bases, with 14 bases separating them. The CDR3 consists of 15 residues. The CDR3 protein is CASTPGVPSTDTQYF. The CDR3 DNA follows: TGCGCCAGCACCCCAGGGGTGCCTAGCACAGATACGCAGTATTTT. Full variable domain (remainder filled in from reference TRBV5-1 and TRBJ2-3): KAGVTQTPRYLIKTRGQQVTLSCSPISGHRSVSWYQQTPGQGLQFLFEYFSETQRNKGNFPGRFSGRQFSNSRSEMNVSTLELGDSALYLCASTPGVPSTDTQYFGPGTRLTVL.

This clone was detected only once. This chain uses TRBV9 with TRBJ1-2, with D unresolved. Trimming pared 0 bases from V and 0 bases from J, leaving 12 bases between. CDR3 length: 16 residues. Germline V CDR1 and CDR2: SGDLS, YYNGEE. This CDR3 reads CASSVAWAGANYGYTF. In nucleotides, the CDR3 is TGTGCCAGCAGCGTAGCTTGGGCAGGAGCTAACTATGGCTACACCTTC.

The gene calls are TRBV7-2 and TRBJ1-2, with D maybe TRBD1 (6 bases). Germline V gene data show CDR1 as SGHTA and CDR2 as FQGNSA. Trimming cost V 5 bases and J 4 bases, with 14 bases left between them. CDR3 length equals 14 residues. As DNA, the CDR3 is TGTGCCAGCAGCCCTGAGGGGGTCTCCTATGGCTACACCTTC. Its translation: CASSPEGVSYGYTF.

This chain connects TRBV28 to TRBJ2-7, with TRBD1 as a possible D gene (6 bases). CDR3 length: 13 amino acids. With 3 bases removed from V and 5 bases from J, the gap between germline ends came to 11 bases. Germline V lookup: CDR1 MDHEN, CDR2 SYDVKM. The CDR3 here is CASSFVGAHEQYF. As DNA, the CDR3 is TGTGCCAGCAGTTTTGTGGGGGCTCACGAGCAGTACTTC.

The chain carries TRBV4-1 and TRBJ2-7; 11 bases fit TRBD2. Germline values: CDR1 MGHRA, CDR2 YSYEKL. Trimming at V came to 6 bases and at J to 3 bases, leaving 4 bases not matched to a gene. The CDR3 totals 14 residues. The CDR3 protein is CASSPGTSGYEQYF. DNA for the CDR3: TGCGCCAGCAGTCCCGGGACTAGCGGCTACGAGCAGTACTTC.

The chain carries TRBV7-2 and TRBJ2-2; 9 bases map to TRBD2. The CDR3 sequence is 15 residues long. Germline lookup yields CDR1 SGHTA and CDR2 FQGNSA. The V segment lost 5 bases and the J segment 4 bases; nucleotides outside the gene matches: 5. CDR3 protein: CASSLVAGVTGELFF. CDR3 sequence (DNA): TGTGCCAGCAGCCTAGTAGCGGGGGTCACCGGGGAGCTGTTTTTT.

The rearrangement links TRBV4-2 to TRBJ2-1; D gene ambiguous. Trimming cost V 0 bases and J 9 bases, with 15 bases left between them. The CDR3 sequence is 15 residues long. CDR1 and CDR2 (germline): LGHNA, YNFKEQ. The CDR3 DNA follows: TGTGCCAGCAGCCAAGATCCCGCCGGCCTAGGTGAGCAGTTCTTC. It is translated as CASSQDPAGLGEQFF.

The rearrangement joins TRBV6-5 to TRBJ2-2; tentatively, D is TRBD1 or TRBD2 (5 bases each). Deletions cut 6 bases from V and 7 bases from J, with 6 bases between. CDR1 is MNHEY and CDR2 is SVGAGI in the germline V gene. CDR3 length equals 11 residues. The DNA of the CDR3 is TGTGCCAGCAGGGGGGTCGGGGAGCTGTTTTTT. Encoded protein: CASRGVGELFF.

This clone was recorded only once. The chain has TRBV2 and TRBJ1-5, with 9 positions matching TRBD1. Trimming at V came to 6 bases and at J to 9 bases, leaving 9 bases not matched to a gene. Germline V gene lookup returns CDR1 SNHLY and CDR2 FYNNEI. The CDR3 has 14 amino acids. The CDR3 sequence: CASSPGQGITPQHF. CDR3 sequence (DNA): TGTGCCAGCAGCCCAGGACAGGGGATTACGCCCCAGCATTTT.

This chain uses TRBV28 with TRBJ1-2; 8 nucleotides match TRBD1. Germline V gene data show CDR1 as MDHEN and CDR2 as SYDVKM. CDR3 length: 15 amino acids. With V trimmed by 7 bases and J by 7 bases, 14 bases remained unmatched. Here the CDR3 DNA reads TGTGCCAGCAAGACCCCCGGACAGGGTATTTTTGGCTACACCTTC. Residues: CASKTPGQGIFGYTF.

The chain uses TRBV5-4 and TRBJ2-3; 7 bases are a match to TRBD2. With 4 bases clipped from V and 0 bases from J, the junction kept 8 bases outside the gene matches. This CDR3 has 16 amino acids. Germline V gene data show CDR1 as SGHNT and CDR2 as YYREEE (reference sequence). The CDR3 coding sequence is TGTGCCAGCAGCCCGACTTGGCGGGAGAGCACAGATACGCAGTATTTT. Translation gives CASSPTWRESTDTQYF. Filled out from reference TRBV5-4 and TRBJ2-3, the complete variable domain reads ETGVTQSPTHLIKTRGQQVTLRCSSQSGHNTVSWYQQALGQGPQFIFQYYREEENGRGNFPPRFSGLQFPNYSSELNVNALELDDSALYLCASSPTWRESTDTQYFGPGTRLTVL.

About this clone itself: At the DNA level, this CDR3 is encoded by other sequences in the same sample as well. The V and J genes are TRBV28 and TRBJ2-7; D gene ambiguous. V dropped 5 bases and J dropped 3 bases, with 8 bases sitting between them. The CDR3 runs 12 residues. In germline, CDR1 is MDHEN, CDR2 SYDVKM. Written as DNA, the CDR3 is TGTGCCAGCAGTCCGGACGGCTACGAGCAGTACTTC. This codes for CASSPDGYEQYF.

This chain uses TRBV5-4 with TRBJ2-2, with a tentative D call TRBD1 (5 bases). Per germline, CDR1 SGHNT and CDR2 YYREEE (reference sequence). The CDR3 length is 17 residues. Trimming removed 0 bases from V and 5 bases from J, with 17 bases in between. The CDR3 here is CASSLGVQGVGTGELFF. As DNA, the CDR3 is TGTGCCAGCAGCTTGGGTGTCCAAGGGGTGGGGACCGGGGAGCTGTTTTTT.

The chain links TRBV28 to TRBJ2-7; tentative D call: TRBD2 (5 bases). Per the germline V gene, CDR1 is MDHEN and CDR2 is SYDVKM. The germline V and J ends were trimmed by 5 bases and 1 base, with 12 bases remaining between them. The CDR3 is 14 amino acids. This CDR3 is CASSRPGGSYEQYF. The CDR3 DNA reads as TGTGCCAGCAGTAGGCCCGGAGGATCCTACGAGCAGTACTTC.

The chain is built from TRBV5-6 and TRBJ2-7; D remains unclear. Trimming stripped 2 bases from V and 4 bases from J, with 13 bases between. The CDR3 contains 14 residues. Germline lookup yields CDR1 SGHDT and CDR2 YYEEEE. The CDR3 reads CASSFKIYQYEQYF. CDR3 DNA: TGTGCCAGCAGCTTCAAAATCTACCAATACGAGCAGTACTTC.